This entry features one TCR beta chain sequence. Its target is not known. The data are from a study of shared clonotypes between healthy human individuals. Study-level information: A few men and a couple of women, aged 18 to 49, were donors. Findings and limits, study-wide: Across subsets, estimated richness was generally greater for naive than for memory populations. A handful of donors showed sharing of about 4.6% of naive CD4 clonotypes.

The V end lost 5 bases, the J end lost 5 bases, and 9 bases lay between the germline ends. Germline V gene data show CDR1 as SGHNT and CDR2 as YENEEA. There are 13 residues in the CDR3. The naive CD8 subset, CD45RO-negative cells positively selected for CCR7, excluded terminally differentiated effector memory CD45RA+ cells. The method was immunoSEQ multiplex PCR; TCRdb's version includes in-frame clones alone and lacks a portion of them. The table records hundreds of thousands of clones, around 96% of them present only once. The specimen was naive CD8+ T cells sorted from blood. The sequence was obtained from a woman under 40 in good health. This rearrangement joins TRBV11-3 to TRBJ2-2; D possibly corresponds to TRBD2 (5 bases). The CDR3 sequence: CASSIRGTGELFF. Here the CDR3 DNA reads TGTGCCAGCAGCATCAGAGGGACCGGGGAGCTGTTTTTT. Full variable domain (outside the CDR3, taken from reference TRBV11-3 and TRBJ2-2): EAGVVQSPRYKIIEKKQPVAFWCNPISGHNTLYWYLQNLGQGPELLIRYENEEAVDDSQLPKDRFSAERLKGVDSTLKIQPAELGDSAVYLCASSIRGTGELFFGEGSRLTVL.